This TCR beta chain was profiled in a study of cytomegalovirus exposure and HLA in healthy donors. About the research overall: Earlier findings included about 120 million unique TCR beta sequences obtained from 150 million to 200 million T cells.

CDR1 is MNHEY, CDR2 SMNVEV, per germline (reference sequence). Trimming at V came to 8 bases and at J to 7 bases, leaving 12 bases not matched to a gene. This CDR3 comprises 15 residues. The PCR ran on 60 Vbeta and 13 Jbeta primers. TCRdb's table, derived via immunoSEQ multiplex PCR, lists solely in-frame clones and lacks some. The sample consists of 150,000 to 200,000 clones, approximately 80% of them appearing once. The specimen was PBMCs. The TCR sequence derives from a woman between 25 and 40 years old in good health and CMV-seronegative. The rearrangement links TRBV27 to TRBJ1-3; 9 nucleotides agree with TRBD1. The CDR3, as DNA: TGTGCCAGCTGGCCAACCGGGACAGGGATGAACACCATATATTTT. Translated: CASWPTGTGMNTIYF.